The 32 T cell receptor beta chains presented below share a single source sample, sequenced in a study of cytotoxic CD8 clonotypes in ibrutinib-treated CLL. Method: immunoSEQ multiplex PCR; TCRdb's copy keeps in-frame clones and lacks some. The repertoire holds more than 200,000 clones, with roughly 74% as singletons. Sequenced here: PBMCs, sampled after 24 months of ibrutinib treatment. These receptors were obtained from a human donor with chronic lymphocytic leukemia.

CDR3 sequence: CASSSGRDRAPYEQYF. In DNA, the CDR3 is TGTGCCAGCTCATCGGGCCGGGACAGGGCTCCCTACGAGCAGTACTTC. The chain carries TRBV18 and TRBJ2-7, with 9 bases matching TRBD1. Germline V lookup: CDR1 KGHSH, CDR2 LQKENI. V was clipped by 5 bases and J by 2 bases; unmatched bases: 10. The CDR3 runs to 16 residues. Combining the CDR3 with reference TRBV18 and TRBJ2-7 gives the whole variable domain NAGVMQNPRHLVRRRGQEARLRCSPMKGHSHVYWYRQLPEEGLKFMVYLQKENIIDESGMPKERFSAEFPKEGPSILRIQQVVRGDSAAYFCASSSGRDRAPYEQYFGPGTRLTVT.

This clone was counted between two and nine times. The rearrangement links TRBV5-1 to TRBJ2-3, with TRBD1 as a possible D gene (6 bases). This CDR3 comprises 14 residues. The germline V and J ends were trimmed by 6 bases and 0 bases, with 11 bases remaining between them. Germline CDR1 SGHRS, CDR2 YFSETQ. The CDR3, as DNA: TGCGCCAGCACCCCCCAGGGGAGCACAGATACGCAGTATTTT. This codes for CASTPQGSTDTQYF.

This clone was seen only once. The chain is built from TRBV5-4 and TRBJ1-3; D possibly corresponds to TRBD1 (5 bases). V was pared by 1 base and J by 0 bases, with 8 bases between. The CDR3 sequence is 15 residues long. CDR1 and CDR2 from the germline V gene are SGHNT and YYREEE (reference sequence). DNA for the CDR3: TGTGCCAGCAGCTTGCTAGGGGACTCTGGAAACACCATATATTTT. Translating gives CASSLLGDSGNTIYF.

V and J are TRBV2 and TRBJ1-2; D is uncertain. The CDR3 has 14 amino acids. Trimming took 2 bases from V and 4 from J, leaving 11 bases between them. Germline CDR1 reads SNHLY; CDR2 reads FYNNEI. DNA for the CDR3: TGTGCCAGCAGTGAAAAGGTTTTGGGCTATGGCTACACCTTC. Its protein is CASSEKVLGYGYTF.

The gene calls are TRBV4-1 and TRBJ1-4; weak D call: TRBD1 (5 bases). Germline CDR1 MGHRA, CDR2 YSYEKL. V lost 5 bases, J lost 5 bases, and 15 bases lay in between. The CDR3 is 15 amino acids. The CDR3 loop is CASSGEGQHNEKLFF. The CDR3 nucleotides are TGCGCCAGCAGCGGTGAGGGGCAGCACAATGAAAAACTGTTTTTT.

The CDR3 spells CASSGTPSSYEQYF. The DNA of the CDR3 is TGCGCCAGCAGCGGGACCCCGAGCTCCTACGAGCAGTACTTC. The rearrangement uses TRBV5-1 and TRBJ2-7, with D perhaps being TRBD1 or TRBD2 (5 bases each). V was cut by 4 bases and J by 0 bases, with 11 bases left in between. Germline V gene data show CDR1 as SGHRS and CDR2 as YFSETQ. This CDR3 contains 14 residues.

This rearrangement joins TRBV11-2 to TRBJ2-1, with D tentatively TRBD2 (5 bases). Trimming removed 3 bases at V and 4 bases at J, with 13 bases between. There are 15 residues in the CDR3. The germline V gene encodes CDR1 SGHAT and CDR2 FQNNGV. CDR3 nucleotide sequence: TGTGCCAGCAGCTTCAGAGAGGGTAAATACAATGAGCAGTTCTTC. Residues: CASSFREGKYNEQFF.

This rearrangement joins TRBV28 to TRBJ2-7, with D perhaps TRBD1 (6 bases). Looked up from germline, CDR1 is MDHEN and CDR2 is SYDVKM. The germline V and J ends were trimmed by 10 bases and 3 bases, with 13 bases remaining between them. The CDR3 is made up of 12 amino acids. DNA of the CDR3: TGTGCCATCGAGGGACAAAACTACGAGCAGTACTTC. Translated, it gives CAIEGQNYEQYF.

The CDR3 sequence is CASSSYRGHSNQPQHF. The CDR3 DNA reads as TGTGCCAGCAGTTCCTATCGGGGCCATAGCAATCAGCCCCAGCATTTT. The rearrangement joins TRBV7-8 to TRBJ1-5; a weak D match, TRBD1 (5 bases). Germline V gives CDR1 SGHVS, CDR2 FQNEAQ. Trimming removed 6 bases at V and 0 bases at J, with 15 bases between. CDR3 length: 16 amino acids.

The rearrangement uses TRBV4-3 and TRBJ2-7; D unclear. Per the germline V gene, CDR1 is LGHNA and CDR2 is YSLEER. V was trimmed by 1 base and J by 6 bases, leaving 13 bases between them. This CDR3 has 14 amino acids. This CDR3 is CASSQVRWVGEQYF. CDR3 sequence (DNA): TGCGCCAGCAGCCAAGTTAGATGGGTGGGCGAGCAGTACTTC.

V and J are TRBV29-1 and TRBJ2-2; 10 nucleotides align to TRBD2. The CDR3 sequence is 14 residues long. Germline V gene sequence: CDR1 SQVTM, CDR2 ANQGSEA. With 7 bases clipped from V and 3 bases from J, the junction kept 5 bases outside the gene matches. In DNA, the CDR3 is TGCAGCGCCAGGACTAGCGGATACACCGGGGAGCTGTTTTTT. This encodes CSARTSGYTGELFF.

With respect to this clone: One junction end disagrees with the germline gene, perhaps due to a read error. The CDR3 here is CASSLDLGSEKLFF. Written as DNA, the CDR3 is TGTGCTAGCAGCTTAGATCTAGGGAGCGAAAAACTGTTTTTT. This chain connects TRBV7-7 to TRBJ1-4; D unresolved. This CDR3 has 14 residues. Germline CDR1 is SSHAT and CDR2 is FNYEAQ (reference sequence).

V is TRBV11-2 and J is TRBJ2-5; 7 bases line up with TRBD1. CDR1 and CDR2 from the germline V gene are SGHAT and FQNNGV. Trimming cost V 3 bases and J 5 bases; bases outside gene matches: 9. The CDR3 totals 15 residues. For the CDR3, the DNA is TGTGCCAGCAGCTTTGAACAGGGGAGAGGGGAGACCCAGTACTTC. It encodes CASSFEQGRGETQYF.

The CDR3 sequence: CASSQDEDSEYSYEQYF. In nucleotides, the CDR3 is TGTGCCAGCAGCCAAGATGAGGACAGCGAATACTCCTACGAGCAGTACTTC. The chain joins TRBV4-2 to TRBJ2-7, with D perhaps TRBD1 (6 bases). CDR3 size: 17 residues. V was trimmed by 0 bases and J by 0 bases, leaving 15 bases between them. Germline V lookup: CDR1 LGHNA, CDR2 YNFKEQ.

The CDR3 reads CAWSQWVVGLNTEAFF. DNA for the CDR3: TGTGCCTGGAGCCAATGGGTAGTAGGGCTTAACACTGAAGCTTTCTTT. The J gene is TRBJ1-1, the V gene TRBV30; D unclear. Trimming stripped 3 bases from V and 2 bases from J, with 19 bases between. Germline lookup yields CDR1 GTSNPN and CDR2 SVGIG (reference sequence). The CDR3 extends over 16 amino acids. The whole variable domain, remainder taken from reference TRBV30 and TRBJ1-1, is SQTIHQWPATLVQPVGSPLSLECTVEGTSNPNLYWYRQAAGRGLQLLFYSVGIGQISSEVPQNLSASRPQDRQFILSSKKLLLSDSGFYLCAWSQWVVGLNTEAFFGQGTRLTVV.

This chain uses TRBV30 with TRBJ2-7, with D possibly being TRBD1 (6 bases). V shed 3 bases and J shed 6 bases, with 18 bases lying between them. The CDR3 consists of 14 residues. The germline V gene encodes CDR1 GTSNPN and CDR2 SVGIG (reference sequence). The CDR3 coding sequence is TGTGCCTGGAGCCCCGGGACATCTTTAAGCGAGCAGTACTTC. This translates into CAWSPGTSLSEQYF.

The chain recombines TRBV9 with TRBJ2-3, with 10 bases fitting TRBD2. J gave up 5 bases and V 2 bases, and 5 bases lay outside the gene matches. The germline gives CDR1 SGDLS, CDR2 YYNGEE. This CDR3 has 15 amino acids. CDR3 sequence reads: CASSVLAGVVDTQYF. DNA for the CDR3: TGTGCCAGCAGCGTCCTAGCGGGAGTTGTAGATACGCAGTATTTT.

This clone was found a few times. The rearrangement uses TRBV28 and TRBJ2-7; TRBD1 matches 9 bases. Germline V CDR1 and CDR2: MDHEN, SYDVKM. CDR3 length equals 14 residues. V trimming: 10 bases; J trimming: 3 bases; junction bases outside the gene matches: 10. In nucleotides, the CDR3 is TGTGCCAACTCCCCGGGACAGGGCCGCTACGAGCAGTACTTC. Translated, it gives CANSPGQGRYEQYF.

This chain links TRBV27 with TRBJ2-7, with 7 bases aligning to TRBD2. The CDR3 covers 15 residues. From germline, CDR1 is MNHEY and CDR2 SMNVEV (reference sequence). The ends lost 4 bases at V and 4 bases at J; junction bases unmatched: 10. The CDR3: CASSSGASGIYEQYF. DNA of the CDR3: TGTGCCAGCAGTTCTGGGGCTAGCGGAATTTACGAGCAGTACTTC.

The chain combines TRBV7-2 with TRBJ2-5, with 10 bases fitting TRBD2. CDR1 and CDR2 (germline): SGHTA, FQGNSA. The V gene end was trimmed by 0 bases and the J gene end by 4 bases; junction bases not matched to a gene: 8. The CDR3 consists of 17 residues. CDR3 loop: CASSLALLAGAAETQYF. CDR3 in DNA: TGTGCCAGCAGCTTAGCGCTGCTAGCGGGAGCGGCAGAGACCCAGTACTTC.

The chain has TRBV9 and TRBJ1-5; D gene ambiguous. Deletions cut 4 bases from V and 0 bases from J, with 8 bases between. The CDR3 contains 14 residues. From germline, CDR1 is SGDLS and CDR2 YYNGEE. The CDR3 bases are TGTGCCAGCAGCCCCGGCGATAGCAATCAGCCCCAGCATTTT. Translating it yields CASSPGDSNQPQHF.

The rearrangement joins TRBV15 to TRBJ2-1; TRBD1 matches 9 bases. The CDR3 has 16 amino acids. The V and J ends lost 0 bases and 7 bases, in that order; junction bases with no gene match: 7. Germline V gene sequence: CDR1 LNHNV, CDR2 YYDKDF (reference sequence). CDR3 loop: CATSRDFGDRVNEQFF. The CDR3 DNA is TGTGCCACCAGCAGAGATTTTGGGGACAGGGTTAATGAGCAGTTCTTC.

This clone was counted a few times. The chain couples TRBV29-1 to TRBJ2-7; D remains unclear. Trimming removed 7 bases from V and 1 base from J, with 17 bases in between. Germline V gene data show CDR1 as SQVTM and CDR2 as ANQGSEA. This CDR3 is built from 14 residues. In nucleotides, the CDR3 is TGCAGCGCCCAACCCGACCCACGTTCCTACGAGCAGTACTTC. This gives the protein CSAQPDPRSYEQYF.

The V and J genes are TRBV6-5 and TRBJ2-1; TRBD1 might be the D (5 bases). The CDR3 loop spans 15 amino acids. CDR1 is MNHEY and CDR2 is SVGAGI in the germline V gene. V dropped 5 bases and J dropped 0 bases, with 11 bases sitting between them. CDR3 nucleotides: TGTGCCAGCAGTGCTCAGGGTCCCTCCTACAATGAGCAGTTCTTC. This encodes CASSAQGPSYNEQFF.

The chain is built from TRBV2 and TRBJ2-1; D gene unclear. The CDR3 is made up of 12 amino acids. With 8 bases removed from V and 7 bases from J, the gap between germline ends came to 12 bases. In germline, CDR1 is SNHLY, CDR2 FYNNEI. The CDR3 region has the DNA TGTGCCAGCGGTCTGGCCAGGAATGAGCAGTTCTTC. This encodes CASGLARNEQFF.

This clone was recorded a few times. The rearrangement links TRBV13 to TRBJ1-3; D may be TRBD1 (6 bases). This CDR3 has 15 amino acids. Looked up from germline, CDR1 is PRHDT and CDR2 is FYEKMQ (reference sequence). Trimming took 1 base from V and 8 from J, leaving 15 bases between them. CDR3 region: CASSLVGGLVDTIYF. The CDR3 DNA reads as TGTGCCAGCAGCTTAGTCGGGGGCCTGGTGGACACCATATATTTT. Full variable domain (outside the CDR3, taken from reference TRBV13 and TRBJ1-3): AAGVIQSPRHLIKEKRETATLKCYPIPRHDTVYWYQQGPGQDPQFLISFYEKMQSDKGSIPDRFSAQQFSDYHSELNMSSLELGDSALYFCASSLVGGLVDTIYFGEGSWLTVV.

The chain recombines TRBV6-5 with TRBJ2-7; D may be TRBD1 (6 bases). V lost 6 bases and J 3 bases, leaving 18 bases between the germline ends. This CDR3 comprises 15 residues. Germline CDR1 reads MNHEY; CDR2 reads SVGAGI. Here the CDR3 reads CASRSQGWWNYEQYF. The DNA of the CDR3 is TGTGCCAGCAGATCACAGGGTTGGTGGAACTACGAGCAGTACTTC.

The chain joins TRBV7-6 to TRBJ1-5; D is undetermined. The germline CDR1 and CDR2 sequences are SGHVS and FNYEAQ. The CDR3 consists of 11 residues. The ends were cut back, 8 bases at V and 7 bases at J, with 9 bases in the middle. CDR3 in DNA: TGTGCCAGCCGGCCGACCCAGCCCCAGCATTTT. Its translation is CASRPTQPQHF.

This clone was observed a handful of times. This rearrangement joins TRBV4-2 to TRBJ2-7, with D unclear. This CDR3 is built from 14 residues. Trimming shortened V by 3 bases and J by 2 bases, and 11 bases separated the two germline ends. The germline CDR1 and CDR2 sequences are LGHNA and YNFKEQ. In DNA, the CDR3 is TGTGCCAGCAGCCAGAGACTGGGGACCTACGAGCAGTACTTC. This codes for CASSQRLGTYEQYF.

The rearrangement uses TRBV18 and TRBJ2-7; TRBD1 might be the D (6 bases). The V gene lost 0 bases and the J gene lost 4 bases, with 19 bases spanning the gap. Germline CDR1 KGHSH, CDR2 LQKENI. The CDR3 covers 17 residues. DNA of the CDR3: TGTGCCAGCTCACCACCGAACAGGGACAATCCGAGATACGAGCAGTACTTC. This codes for CASSPPNRDNPRYEQYF.

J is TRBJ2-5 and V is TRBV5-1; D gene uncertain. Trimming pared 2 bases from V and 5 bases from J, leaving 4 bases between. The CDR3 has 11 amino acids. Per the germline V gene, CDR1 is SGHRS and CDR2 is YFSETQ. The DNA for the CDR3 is TGCGCCAGCAGCTTTTCGGAGACCCAGTACTTC. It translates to CASSFSETQYF. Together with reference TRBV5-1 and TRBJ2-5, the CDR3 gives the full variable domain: KAGVTQTPRYLIKTRGQQVTLSCSPISGHRSVSWYQQTPGQGLQFLFEYFSETQRNKGNFPGRFSGRQFSNSRSEMNVSTLELGDSALYLCASSFSETQYFGPGTRLLVL.

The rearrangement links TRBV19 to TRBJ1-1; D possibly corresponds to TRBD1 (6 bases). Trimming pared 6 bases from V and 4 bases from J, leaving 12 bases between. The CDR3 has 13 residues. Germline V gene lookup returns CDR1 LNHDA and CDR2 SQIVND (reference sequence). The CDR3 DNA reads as TGTGCCAGTAGAGGGGGATGGGGCACTGAAGCTTTCTTT. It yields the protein CASRGGWGTEAFF.